These T cell receptor beta chains were read from a single sample in a study of CD4 T cells in relation to SARS-CoV-2 and coronaviruses. Some clones are missing from TCRdb's copy, which holds only in-frame ones; the method was immunoSEQ multiplex PCR. Among more than 55,000 clones listed, approximately 90% were seen once. The specimen was memory CD4+ T cells from PBMCs. The receptors were sampled from a human donor in good health. Each CDR3 is given with its conserved first and last residue. The order of the fields is CDR3 length, V gene, D gene, clone size, J gene, CDR3 protein, CDR3 DNA. D genes are given only for firm matches. Some rows have no size entry. The others give once, few or many, or a class for an expanded clone.

16	TRBV4-1	TRBD2	-	TRBJ2-5	CASSQPGLAGVETQYF	TGCGCCAGCAGCCAACCGGGACTAGCGGGAGTAGAGACCCAGTACTTC
11	TRBV20-1	-	once	TRBJ2-3	CSAVATDTQYF	TGCAGTGCTGTGGCGACAGATACGCAGTATTTT
15	TRBV5-6	-	-	TRBJ2-4	CASSLWAGTKNIQYF	TGTGCCAGCAGCTTGTGGGCAGGGACCAAAAACATTCAGTACTTC
12	TRBV3-1/TRBV3-2	-	-	TRBJ1-1	CASSRAGTEAFF	TGTGCCAGCAGCCGAGCCGGGACAGAAGCTTTCTTT
14	TRBV13	-	once	TRBJ1-2	CASSSRAGNYGYTF	TGTGCCAGCAGCTCTCGAGCGGGGAACTATGGCTACACCTTC
15	TRBV18	-	few	TRBJ2-2	CASSPGIKGTGELFF	TGTGCCAGCTCACCAGGGATCAAGGGAACCGGGGAGCTGTTTTTT
11	TRBV27	-	once	TRBJ2-1	CASSSLREQFF	TGTGCCAGCAGTTCGTTGCGTGAGCAGTTCTTC
16	TRBV7-9	-	-	TRBJ1-1	CASRSDRLRLNTEAFF	TGTGCCAGCAGATCGGACAGATTAAGATTGAACACTGAAGCTTTCTTT
15	TRBV24-1	TRBD1	-	TRBJ1-5	CATSDSRQGDQPQHF	TGTGCCACCAGTGATTCCCGACAGGGCGATCAGCCCCAGCATTTT
16	TRBV9	-	-	TRBJ1-4	CASSAGRGARGEKLFF	TGTGCCAGCAGCGCTGGAAGGGGGGCGCGAGGTGAAAAACTGTTTTTT
14	TRBV30	TRBD2	-	TRBJ2-5	CAWSVPGRGETQYF	TGTGCCTGGAGTGTACCCGGGAGGGGAGAGACCCAGTACTTC
13	TRBV12-3/TRBV12-4	-	-	TRBJ2-5	CASMGGSQETQYF	TGTGCCAGCATGGGTGGGTCACAAGAGACCCAGTACTTC
13	TRBV9	-	-	TRBJ2-5	CASSPRTEETQYF	TGTGCCAGCAGCCCCCGGACGGAAGAGACCCAGTACTTC
16	TRBV20-1	-	-	TRBJ2-1	CSASGSFVGTGNEQFF	TGCAGTGCTAGTGGTTCTTTCGTCGGGACGGGTAATGAGCAGTTCTTC
15	TRBV5-1	TRBD2	once	TRBJ2-7	CASSTTPGLAYEQYF	TGCGCCAGCAGCACCACACCGGGACTAGCCTACGAGCAGTACTTC
15	TRBV2	-	-	TRBJ1-5	CASSGGRVSNQPQHF	TGTGCCAGCAGTGGCGGCAGGGTTAGCAATCAGCCCCAGCATTTT
14	TRBV6-1	-	once	TRBJ2-7	CASSETATSYEQYF	TGTGCCAGCAGTGAAACTGCCACTTCCTACGAGCAGTACTTC
17	TRBV5-1	TRBD2	-	TRBJ2-4	CASSPPGGRSAKNIQYF	TGCGCCAGCAGCCCCCCGGGGGGGCGGTCGGCCAAAAACATTCAGTACTTC
15	TRBV9	-	-	TRBJ2-1	CASSGSRYSYNEQFF	TGTGCCAGCAGCGGGTCTCGATACTCCTACAATGAGCAGTTCTTC
13	TRBV5-4	-	-	TRBJ2-7	CASSLDRLNEQYF	TGTGCCAGCAGCTTGGACAGGCTGAACGAGCAGTACTTC
17	TRBV11-2	-	-	TRBJ2-7	CASSLDRGTVNTYEQYF	TGTGCCAGCAGCTTAGATCGGGGGACAGTGAATACCTACGAGCAGTACTTC
14	TRBV5-4	-	-	TRBJ2-2	CASSLTRNTGELFF	TGTGCCAGCAGCTTGACTCGAAACACCGGGGAGCTGTTTTTT
13	TRBV6-4	-	-	TRBJ1-5	CASSDTGNQPQHF	TGTGCCAGCAGTGACACAGGCAATCAGCCCCAGCATTTT
15	TRBV2	TRBD2	-	TRBJ2-1	CASSPSSGLNNEQFF	TGTGCCAGCAGCCCGTCTAGCGGGTTAAACAATGAGCAGTTCTTC
13	TRBV7-9	-	-	TRBJ1-5	CASSPAQNQPQHF	TGTGCCAGCAGCCCGGCCCAGAATCAGCCCCAGCATTTT
17	TRBV10-1	TRBD2	-	TRBJ2-1	CASSESSGGSMRNEQFF	TGCGCCAGCAGTGAGTCGAGCGGGGGGAGTATGCGAAATGAGCAGTTCTTC
14	TRBV7-9	-	-	TRBJ2-3	CASSFGVPGDTQYF	TGTGCCAGCAGCTTCGGCGTGCCGGGGGATACGCAGTATTTT
15	TRBV2	TRBD1	-	TRBJ2-7	CASRGDGGRTGEQYF	TGTGCCAGCAGGGGGGACGGCGGAAGGACAGGAGAGCAGTACTTC
13	TRBV5-1	-	once	TRBJ1-1	CASSLTGHTEAFF	TGCGCCAGCAGCTTAACAGGGCACACTGAAGCTTTCTTT
14	TRBV28	-	-	TRBJ2-7	CASESGQRTYEQYF	TGTGCCAGTGAATCAGGACAGCGAACCTACGAGCAGTACTTC
13	TRBV11-2	-	-	TRBJ2-3	CASSPSRADTQYF	TGTGCCAGCAGCCCCTCCCGGGCAGATACGCAGTATTTT
18	TRBV7-2	-	-	TRBJ2-1	CASSLTPRRDLIYNEQFF	TGTGCCAGCAGCTTAACTCCTCGGAGGGACTTGATCTACAATGAGCAGTTCTTC
14	TRBV11-2	-	-	TRBJ1-3	CASSLLLSGNTIYF	TGTGCCAGCAGCCTATTGCTCTCTGGAAACACCATATATTTT
14	TRBV6-2/TRBV6-3	-	-	TRBJ2-1	CASSYTEMGNEQFF	TGTGCCAGCAGTTACACAGAGATGGGCAATGAGCAGTTCTTC
17	TRBV18	-	-	TRBJ2-5	CASSPSPTEKTKETQYF	TGTGCCAGCTCACCATCTCCGACAGAAAAAACCAAAGAGACCCAGTACTTC
14	TRBV27	-	-	TRBJ1-6	CASRSQGWDSPLHF	TGTGCCAGCAGGTCACAGGGCTGGGATTCACCCCTCCACTTT
15	TRBV5-8	TRBD2	-	TRBJ2-3	CASSLRLAGTDTQYF	TGTGCCAGCAGCTTGCGCCTAGCGGGCACAGATACGCAGTATTTT
16	TRBV14	-	-	TRBJ2-7	CASSQAGTRLSYEQYF	TGTGCCAGCAGCCAAGCCGGAACTAGGCTCTCCTACGAGCAGTACTTC
12	TRBV6-2/TRBV6-3	-	-	TRBJ2-5	CASSLGLETQYF	TGTGCCAGCAGTTTGGGATTGGAGACCCAGTACTTC
14	TRBV7-9	-	-	TRBJ1-1	CASSPRAGNTEAFF	TGTGCCAGCAGCCCTAGGGCAGGGAACACTGAAGCTTTCTTT
13	TRBV28	-	once	TRBJ2-7	CASSLTGTYEQYF	TGTGCCAGCAGTTTAACCGGGACCTACGAGCAGTACTTC
15	TRBV14	TRBD2	-	TRBJ2-3	CASSQAGLGADTQYF	TGTGCCAGCAGCCAAGCCGGACTAGGGGCAGATACGCAGTATTTT
14	TRBV6-5	-	-	TRBJ2-5	CASTTAALGETQYF	TGTGCCAGCACCACAGCGGCCCTGGGAGAGACCCAGTACTTC
11	TRBV6-5	-	-	TRBJ1-2	CSAANNYGYTF	TGTTCGGCAGCGAATAACTATGGCTACACCTTC
19	TRBV10-2	TRBD1	-	TRBJ2-6	CASSGGRTGVISGANVLTF	TGCGCCAGCAGTGGAGGACGGACAGGGGTAATCTCTGGGGCCAACGTCCTGACTTTC
13	TRBV10-3	-	few	TRBJ2-1	CAITHRVDNEQFF	TGTGCCATCACCCACAGGGTTGACAATGAGCAGTTCTTC